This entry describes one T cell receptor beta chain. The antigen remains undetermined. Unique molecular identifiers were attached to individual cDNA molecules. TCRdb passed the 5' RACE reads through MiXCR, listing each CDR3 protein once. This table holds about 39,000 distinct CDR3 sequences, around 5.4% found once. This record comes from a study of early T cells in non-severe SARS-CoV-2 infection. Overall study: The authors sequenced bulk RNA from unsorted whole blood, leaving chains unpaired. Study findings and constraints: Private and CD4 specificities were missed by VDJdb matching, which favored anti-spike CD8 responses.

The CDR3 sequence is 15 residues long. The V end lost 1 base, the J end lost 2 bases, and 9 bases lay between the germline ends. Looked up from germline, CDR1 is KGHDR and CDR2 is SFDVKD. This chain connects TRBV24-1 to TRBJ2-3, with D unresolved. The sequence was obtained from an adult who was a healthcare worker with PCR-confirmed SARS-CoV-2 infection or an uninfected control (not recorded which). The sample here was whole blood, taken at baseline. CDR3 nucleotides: TGTGCCACCAGTGATTTCGGGCCAGCCACAGATACGCAGTATTTT. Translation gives CATSDFGPATDTQYF.